This TCR beta chain was identified during a study of blood T cell repertoires in COVID-19. Produced via immunoSEQ multiplex PCR; TCRdb's table is partial and in-frame only. The repertoire holds roughly 300,000 clones, with more than 75% as singletons. Trimming at V came to 6 bases and at J to 2 bases, leaving 4 bases not matched to a gene. The CDR3 loop spans 14 amino acids. Germline assignment: CDR1 MDHEN and CDR2 SYDVKM. Material: peripheral blood. The receptor was isolated from a woman aged 50 to 60 with acute or convalescent COVID-19. This chain uses TRBV28 with TRBJ1-5; TRBD1 matches 7 bases. CDR3 loop: CASSSGTGNQPQHF. The CDR3 nucleotides are TGTGCCAGCAGCTCTGGGACAGGCAATCAGCCCCAGCATTTT. The whole variable domain, filled in from reference TRBV28 and TRBJ1-5, reads DVKVTQSSRYLVKRTGEKVFLECVQDMDHENMFWYRQDPGLGLRLIYFSYDVKMKEKGDIPEGYSVSREKKERFSLILESASTNQTSMYLCASSSGTGNQPQHFGDGTRLSIL.